Listed below are T cell receptor beta chains from one sample, sequenced in a study of post-analysis software for immune sequencing data. MiXCR was run by TCRdb on the PCR reads, yielding one entry per CDR3 protein. The top ten clones hold roughly 4.8% of a sample with around 260,000 distinct CDR3 sequences, 36% of them seen once. Sequenced input: blood. Receptors originate from a girl aged 5-17 years with multiple sclerosis. The CDR3 runs from the conserved cysteine through the conserved F or W. The order of the fields is clone size, J gene, CDR3 length, D gene, V gene, CDR3 DNA, CDR3 protein. The D gene is left open where the match is weak. Size values are once, few and many counts, or a class for expanded clones, and some rows have none.

many TRBJ2-3 14 . TRBV27 TGTGCCAGCAGTTTAGCCAGAGTCACAGATACGCAGTATTTT CASSLARVTDTQYF
few TRBJ2-1 14 . TRBV5-6 TGTGCCAGCGCCCCCCGGGGGCCAGGGAATGAGCAGTTCTTC CASAPRGPGNEQFF
many TRBJ2-1 14 . TRBV29-1 TGCAGCGTCAGCGGGTCCAGCTCCTACAATGAGCAGTTCTTC CSVSGSSSYNEQFF
. TRBJ1-1 15 . TRBV7-9 TGTGCCAGCAGCTTATCTCTGGGGATGAACACTGAAGCTTTCTTT CASSLSLGMNTEAFF
. TRBJ2-1 14 . TRBV10-3 TGTGCCATCAGTGAGCCGATACAATATGCGGAGCAGTTCTTC CAISEPIQYAEQFF
few TRBJ1-5 14 . TRBV19 TGTGCCAGTAGTAGCCCCGAAGGGCGGGAGCCCCAGCATTTT CASSSPEGREPQHF
. TRBJ2-7 14 . TRBV6-2/TRBV6-3 TGTGCCAGCAGTTACTCAGGGCTATCCTACGAGCAGTACTTC CASSYSGLSYEQYF
many TRBJ1-5 14 . TRBV12-3/TRBV12-4 TGTGCCAGCAGTTTTATGGCAGGGGATCAGCCCCAGCATTTT CASSFMAGDQPQHF
. TRBJ2-2 16 TRBD2 TRBV12-3/TRBV12-4 TGTGCCAGCAGACGTACTAGCGGGGGGAGTACCGGGGAGCTGTTTTTT CASRRTSGGSTGELFF
. TRBJ1-5 18 . TRBV3-1 TGTGCCAGCAGCCAAGAAATCCCAGGGGTGGTCGGCAATCAGCCCCAGCATTTT CASSQEIPGVVGNQPQHF
few TRBJ2-7 15 . TRBV5-1 TGCGCCAGCAGCTTGGCGGGTCAGACGACCTACGAGCAGTACTTC CASSLAGQTTYEQYF
. TRBJ2-1 17 . TRBV7-2 TGTGCCAGCAGCTTAGAGGTGAGGCTAGCGTTCAACAATGAGCAGTTCTTC CASSLEVRLAFNNEQFF
. TRBJ1-5 16 . TRBV7-9 TGTGCCAGCAGCTTTTTGGGGGGGCAGGATAATCAGCCCCAGCATTTT CASSFLGGQDNQPQHF
. TRBJ2-3 15 . TRBV12-3/TRBV12-4 TGTGCCAGCAGTCCTCTAATGGTCAGAGCAGATACGCAGTATTTT CASSPLMVRADTQYF
few TRBJ1-4 14 . TRBV27 TGTGCCAGCAGTTTTAGGGGCCTTAATGAAAAACTGTTTTTT CASSFRGLNEKLFF
. TRBJ2-5 13 . TRBV7-9 TGTGCCAGCAGCGCTGGAGCTGGGGAGACCCAGTACTTC CASSAGAGETQYF
. TRBJ2-1 19 TRBD2 TRBV5-5 TGTGCCAGCAGCTTGGGACTAGCGGGGGGGGCCCCGCGTCGAAATGAGCAGTTCTTC CASSLGLAGGAPRRNEQFF
. TRBJ2-3 14 . TRBV11-3 TGTGCCAGTTCTCCGACGATATACACAGATACGCAGTATTTT CASSPTIYTDTQYF
few TRBJ2-5 15 TRBD2 TRBV4-1 TGCGTCAGCAGCCAGGGGACTAGCGGGAGAGGGACCCAGTACTTC CVSSQGTSGRGTQYF
few TRBJ1-3 15 . TRBV28 TGTGCCAGCAGGACTACAGCACTCTCTGGAAACACCATATATTTT CASRTTALSGNTIYF
many TRBJ1-2 14 . TRBV12-3/TRBV12-4 TGTGCCAGCAGTTCGGACCGCGCTCTATATGGCTACACCTTC CASSSDRALYGYTF
. TRBJ2-7 15 . TRBV4-3 TGCGCCAGCAGCCAAGAGCCCAGCCCCAACAATGAGCAGTACTTC CASSQEPSPNNEQYF
many TRBJ2-1 15 TRBD2 TRBV14 TGTGCCAGCAGCCTGACTAGCGGGACTAGGGGTGAGCAGTTCTTC CASSLTSGTRGEQFF
many TRBJ2-5 14 . TRBV4-2 TGTGCCAGCAGCCAAGAAGACGGAGAAGAGACCCAGTACTTC CASSQEDGEETQYF
many TRBJ1-2 13 . TRBV9 TGTGCCAGCAGCCCCCCGGGTCGCTATGGCTACACCTTC CASSPPGRYGYTF
. TRBJ2-7 14 . TRBV10-3 TGTGCCATCAGTGACCGAGAAAGCTCCTACGAGCAGTACTTC CAISDRESSYEQYF
. TRBJ1-4 15 TRBD1 TRBV19 TGTGCCAGTAGTACTCAGGGGGGACCGTCTGAAAAACTGTTTTTT CASSTQGGPSEKLFF
many TRBJ2-3 15 . TRBV20-1 TGCAGTGCTAGGTCTGAGAATCTTGGCACAGATACGCAGTATTTT CSARSENLGTDTQYF
many TRBJ1-1 13 . TRBV6-1 TGTGCCAGCAGTGAAGGGGAGAACACTGAAGCTTTCTTT CASSEGENTEAFF
few TRBJ1-6 15 . TRBV29-1 TGCAGCGTTCGACTCCCCGGGAAGGTGAGGTCACCCCTCCACTTT CSVRLPGKVRSPLHF